The sequence of this TCR beta chain was determined in a study of T cell repertoires in cytomegalovirus infection. This clonotype has at least ten counts. The target antigen is unknown. Germline V gene sequence: CDR1 SGHTA, CDR2 FQGNSA. CDR3 length equals 15 residues. Losses at the gene ends were 4 bases for V and 2 bases for J; bases not matched to a gene: 6. Findings and limits, study-wide: Cumulative frequency (of public TCR beta family members) identified carriers of CMV plus the relevant HLA.

TCRdb redid the calling of the reads with MiXCR, one entry per CDR3 protein. The sample consists of about 480,000 distinct CDR3 sequences, roughly a third of them appearing once. The sample here was cultured PBMCs, taken from culture after CMV antigen stimulation. This TCR came from a human donor in good health (CMV status not recorded). Some clones in this sample may be carry-over from other donors' samples. The rearrangement uses TRBV7-2 and TRBJ2-3; 7 nucleotides match TRBD2. CDR3 amino acids: CASSSSSGVTDTQYF. As DNA, the CDR3 is TGTGCCAGCAGCTCGTCTAGCGGTGTCACAGATACGCAGTATTTT.